Below, 4 T cell receptor beta chains from the same sample are listed, as sequenced in a study of early T cells in non-severe SARS-CoV-2 infection. TCRdb itself ran the 5' RACE reads through MiXCR, one entry per CDR3 protein. The sample contains roughly 50,000 distinct CDR3 sequences, about 9.3% of which appear only once. Material for sequencing was whole blood. The receptors derive from an adult who was a healthcare worker with PCR-confirmed SARS-CoV-2 infection or an uninfected control (not recorded which).

This clonotype was picked up many times. V usage is TRBV12-3 or TRBV12-4 and J usage is TRBJ2-1, with a weak D call TRBD1 (6 bases). There are 18 residues in the CDR3. The germline V and J ends were trimmed by 5 bases and 8 bases, with 28 bases remaining between them. The CDR3 DNA sequence: TGTGCCAGCAGTCCAGGGGCCCGTGGGAGTCTGTATATCTATGAGCAGTTCTTC. Protein: CASSPGARGSLYIYEQFF.

The chain couples TRBV7-3 to TRBJ2-2, with TRBD1 matching over 7 bases. J gave up 3 bases and V 1 base, and 2 bases lay outside the gene matches. From germline, CDR1 is SGHTA and CDR2 FQGTGA. The CDR3 length is 15 residues. CDR3 residues: CASSLIGGYTGELFF. Here the CDR3 DNA reads TGTGCCAGCAGCTTAATAGGGGGCTACACCGGGGAGCTGTTTTTT. The whole variable domain, filled in from reference TRBV7-3 and TRBJ2-2, reads GAGVSQTPSNKVTEKGKYVELRCDPISGHTALYWYRQSLGQGPEFLIYFQGTGAADDSGLPNDRFFAVRPEGSVSTLKIQRTERGDSAVYLCASSLIGGYTGELFFGEGSRLTVL.

This clonotype was seen repeatedly, ten times or more. This sequence joins TRBV28 and TRBJ2-3; 10 bases line up with TRBD2. J was trimmed by 2 bases and V by 6 bases; bases with no gene match: 8. The CDR3 extends over 16 amino acids. The V gene's germline CDR1 is MDHEN and CDR2 SYDVKM. CDR3 DNA: TGTGCCAGCAGCGCGACTAGCGGGCCATTCACAGATACGCAGTATTTT. Translating gives CASSATSGPFTDTQYF. Based on the CDR3 plus reference TRBV28 and TRBJ2-3, the full variable domain is DVKVTQSSRYLVKRTGEKVFLECVQDMDHENMFWYRQDPGLGLRLIYFSYDVKMKEKGDIPEGYSVSREKKERFSLILESASTNQTSMYLCASSATSGPFTDTQYFGPGTRLTVL.

This clonotype was observed at least ten times. The chain uses TRBV29-1 and TRBJ2-3; D is undetermined. The germline V gene encodes CDR1 SQVTM and CDR2 ANQGSEA. This CDR3 is 12 amino acids long. V dropped 1 base and J dropped 3 bases, with 5 bases sitting between them. Here the CDR3 DNA reads TGCAGCGTTGAAGGGGGTACAGATACGCAGTATTTT. This translates into CSVEGGTDTQYF.